The rows below give T cell receptor beta chains drawn from one sample of a study of T cell changes during pregnancy in multiple sclerosis. Assay: immunoSEQ multiplex PCR; the TCRdb copy retains only in-frame clones and omits some. The sample lists about 60,000 clones, approximately 90% occurring once. This material consisted of CD4+ T cells from peripheral blood mononuclear cells, taken in the first trimester of pregnancy. These TCRs come from a female donor with multiple sclerosis, enrolled in a pregnancy study. The CDR3 runs from the conserved cysteine through the conserved F or W. The D gene is left open where the match is weak.

TRBJ1-6 | TRBV14 | TRBD1 | TGTGCCAGCAGCTACACAGGGGGTGGCTCACCCCTCCACTTT | CASSYTGGGSPLHF
TRBJ2-7 | TRBV7-2 | TRBD2 | TGTGCCAGCAGCCAAGGACTAGTCGAGCAGTACTTC | CASSQGLVEQYF
TRBJ2-1 | TRBV4-2 | TRBD2 | TGTGCCAGCAGCCAAGATTCTGTGCTAGCGGGGTCCAATGAGCAGTTCTTC | CASSQDSVLAGSNEQFF
TRBJ2-7 | TRBV15 | . | TGTGCCACCAGCCCATCTCGGGCGGGGAACGAGCAGTACTTC | CATSPSRAGNEQYF
TRBJ1-4 | TRBV6-5 | . | TGTGCCAGCAGGCGAGCTCGCGCTAATGAAAAACTGTTTTTT | CASRRARANEKLFF
TRBJ1-5 | TRBV7-3 | . | TGTGCCAGCAGCTTAACCAGGGATCAGCCCCAGCATTTT | CASSLTRDQPQHF
TRBJ2-4 | TRBV5-8 | TRBD1 | TGTGCCAGCAGCGGACGGGGACAGGGGGCCAAAAACATTCAGTACTTC | CASSGRGQGAKNIQYF
TRBJ1-1 | TRBV6-6 | . | TGTGCCAGCAGTTCCGACAGCCTACACCCGAACACTGAAGCTTTCTTT | CASSSDSLHPNTEAFF
TRBJ2-7 | TRBV9 | TRBD2 | TGTGCCAGCAGCCCCAGGACTAGCGGGGCCACCGAGCAGTACTTC | CASSPRTSGATEQYF
TRBJ1-1 | TRBV10-3 | . | TGTGCCATCAGACCAGTTGGCTTTAGGGACTTGAACACTGAAGCTTTCTTT | CAIRPVGFRDLNTEAFF